This T cell receptor (beta chain) is from a study of PD-L1 blockade in urothelial cancer. In the study overall: The patients' atezolizumab therapy, 1,200 mg intravenously every 3 weeks, started around 2014. Men with urothelial cancer arising in the bladder made up about 90% of the roughly 29 patients. Study outcomes and limitations: Durable-benefit patients had greater expansion of tumor-associated blood clones at 3 weeks.

As for this clone: Its antigen is still unknown.

As for time point: peripheral blood 6 weeks after treatment start. Templates that were synthetic TCR analogs were spiked into each PCR. Here immunoSEQ multiplex PCR was the method, and the copy in TCRdb shows in-frame clones only, minus some. The sample has 40,000 to 55,000 clones, approximately 86% seen once; the top ten hold about 9.4%. CDR3 size: 14 residues. Trimming shortened V by 5 bases and J by 5 bases, and 10 bases separated the two germline ends. In germline, CDR1 is SGHTA, CDR2 FQGTGA. V usage is TRBV7-3 and J usage is TRBJ1-6; no firm D call. The source was PBMCs, collected around atezolizumab (anti-PD-L1) treatment. The source of this sequence is a man aged 55 to 70 with urothelial cancer. The CDR3 DNA reads TGTGCCAGCAGCGCAACGGGGAATAATTCACCCCTCCACTTT. Translation: CASSATGNNSPLHF.